Below, 4 T cell receptor beta chains from the same sample are listed, as sequenced in a study of follicular helper T cells after annual influenza vaccination. Time point given: 2013-2014 season, 7 days after vaccination. Repertoires were generated with immunoSEQ multiplex PCR, while TCRdb's copy carries only in-frame clones and drops some. Of roughly 9,900 clones listed, around 81% were seen once; the top ten hold over 0.45%. The sample here was CXCR5- memory CD4+ T cells sorted from blood, taken 7 days after influenza vaccination. All receptors come from an adult who received the influenza vaccine.

The chain carries TRBV7-9 and TRBJ1-1, with D maybe TRBD1 (5 bases). The CDR3 has 13 amino acids. V dropped 5 bases and J dropped 8 bases, with 15 bases sitting between them. From germline, CDR1 is SEHNR and CDR2 FQNEAQ (reference sequence). The CDR3 DNA is TGTGCCAGCAGCCGCGGGACGGTGACCGAAGCTTTCTTT. Protein sequence: CASSRGTVTEAFF.

The chain has TRBV28 and TRBJ2-7; D may correspond to TRBD1 or TRBD2 (5 bases each). The CDR3 totals 16 residues. The V and J ends lost 3 bases and 2 bases respectively, with 17 bases between them. Germline-derived CDR1 and CDR2 are MDHEN and SYDVKM. In nucleotides, the CDR3 is TGTGCCAGCAGTTTGGGCCCGGGACGGGGAACCTACGAGCAGTACTTC. It encodes CASSLGPGRGTYEQYF.

The rearrangement uses TRBV29-1 and TRBJ2-1; D ambiguous. This CDR3 region has 10 residues. Germline CDR1 reads SQVTM; CDR2 reads ANQGSEA. Trimming shortened V by 4 bases and J by 8 bases, and 6 bases separated the two germline ends. Here the CDR3 DNA reads TGCAGCGTTGCTAAGGATGAGCAGTTCTTC. Protein: CSVAKDEQFF.

The chain carries TRBV19 and TRBJ1-2; D may be TRBD1 (5 bases). The CDR3 is 16 amino acids. The V end was cut by 3 bases, the J end by 0 bases, with 14 bases between. Germline V gives CDR1 LNHDA, CDR2 SQIVND (reference sequence). CDR3 nucleotides: TGTGCCAGTAGTATCGGGGGGACCGTTGCTAACTATGGCTACACCTTC. As protein: CASSIGGTVANYGYTF.